This TCR beta chain is drawn from a study of graft-versus-host responses after intestinal transplantation. About this clone: The antigen remains undetermined.

CDR3 size: 13 residues. The V segment lost 6 bases and the J segment 1 base; nucleotides outside the gene matches: 2. Per germline, CDR1 MNHNS and CDR2 SASEGT. The table came from immunoSEQ multiplex PCR; TCRdb's copy has only in-frame clones and leaves some out. The sample has 70,000 to 100,000 clones; roughly 91% are singletons. Sequenced material: unstimulated CD4+ T cells sorted from spleen or lymph node cells, taken before intestinal transplant. The chain employs TRBV6-1 and TRBJ1-1, with 7 bases fitting TRBD1. The clonotype originates from a human donor who received an intestinal transplant. The CDR3 protein is CASRRQGNTEAFF. CDR3 DNA: TGTGCCAGCAGGAGACAGGGGAACACTGAAGCTTTCTTT.